The present entry profiles one TCR beta chain with its context. Its antigen is not known. The CDR3 loop spans 13 amino acids. Germline V gene lookup returns CDR1 MNHEY and CDR2 SMNVEV (reference sequence). Losses at the gene ends were 3 bases for V and 7 bases for J; bases not matched to a gene: 5. This PCR relied on a set of 60 Vbeta primers and 13 Jbeta primers. The method was immunoSEQ multiplex PCR; TCRdb's version includes in-frame clones alone and lacks a portion of them. The sample carries some 200,000 clones, roughly 87% recorded once. This specimen belongs to a study of cytomegalovirus exposure and HLA in healthy donors. Looking at the study overall: Early release data held some 80 million unique TCRs from HLA-typed donors. Study results and limitations: It was reported that the classifier diagnosed cytomegalovirus status with high specificity and sensitivity in both the original and validation cohorts. More clonal expansion characterized HLA-associated TCR beta chains than equally common others in a later analysis.

Material: PBMCs. The sequence came from a girl under three years old in good health and CMV-seronegative. The V gene is TRBV27, the J gene TRBJ2-5; 7 bases agree with TRBD1. The chain's CDR3 is CASSFEGAATQYF. CDR3 coding DNA: TGTGCCAGCAGTTTTGAGGGGGCAGCGACCCAGTACTTC.